One sample yielded the 10 T cell receptor beta chains listed below, sequenced in a study of shared clonotypes between healthy human individuals. Clones were sequenced by immunoSEQ multiplex PCR, and TCRdb holds only the in-frame ones, with some missing. Here the sample spans under 600,000 clones, 97% being singletons. Sequencing was carried out using naive CD4+ T cells sorted from blood. This sample's subset: CD45RA+ positively selected. The receptors stem from a woman in her thirties in good health.

The V gene is TRBV11-2, the J gene TRBJ2-1; no firm D call. Germline V gives CDR1 SGHAT, CDR2 FQNNGV. With 4 bases removed from V and 2 bases from J, the gap between germline ends came to 6 bases. This CDR3 has 13 residues. CDR3 DNA: TGTGCCAGCAGCTCCGCAGCCTACAATGAGCAGTTCTTC. This codes for CASSSAAYNEQFF.

Comments on this clone: The sample carries other DNA sequences with the same CDR3. The chain is built from TRBV10-3 and TRBJ2-3; TRBD2 might be the D (6 bases). The ends were cut back, 0 bases at V and 3 bases at J, with 7 bases in the middle. Germline V gene sequence: CDR1 ENHRY, CDR2 SYGVKD. The CDR3 has 14 amino acids. CDR3 in amino acids: CAISESGGTDTQYF. CDR3 nucleotides: TGTGCCATCAGTGAGTCTGGGGGGACAGATACGCAGTATTTT.

This clone was seen a single time. The rearrangement links TRBV11-2 to TRBJ2-5; no firm D call. The ends were cut back, 2 bases at V and 3 bases at J, with 16 bases in the middle. The CDR3 is 16 amino acids. Germline V lookup: CDR1 SGHAT, CDR2 FQNNGV. The CDR3 here is CASSLRPVSVKETQYF. In DNA form, the CDR3 reads TGTGCCAGCAGCTTAAGGCCGGTCAGCGTGAAAGAGACCCAGTACTTC.

The genes are TRBV28 and TRBJ2-2, with no clear D. The CDR3 extends over 16 amino acids. Trimming removed 7 bases from V and 4 bases from J, with 19 bases in between. CDR1 and CDR2 from the germline V gene are MDHEN and SYDVKM. The CDR3 loop is CASTLRPRVGTGELFF. The CDR3 region has the DNA TGTGCCAGCACCCTCCGGCCAAGAGTAGGCACCGGGGAGCTGTTTTTT. The full variable domain, its missing parts supplied by reference TRBV28 and TRBJ2-2, is DVKVTQSSRYLVKRTGEKVFLECVQDMDHENMFWYRQDPGLGLRLIYFSYDVKMKEKGDIPEGYSVSREKKERFSLILESASTNQTSMYLCASTLRPRVGTGELFFGEGSRLTVL.

The chain couples TRBV10-2 to TRBJ2-2, with D perhaps matching TRBD1 (5 bases). The CDR3 loop spans 16 amino acids. Germline V CDR1 and CDR2: WSHSY, SAAADI. V shed 6 bases and J shed 2 bases, with 16 bases lying between them. CDR3 protein: CASSSDARGNTGELFF. The CDR3 DNA sequence: TGCGCCAGCAGCAGTGACGCTAGGGGTAACACCGGGGAGCTGTTTTTT.

This chain links TRBV6-6 with TRBJ2-1; the D call may be TRBD1 or TRBD2 (6 bases each). The CDR3 loop spans 14 amino acids. With 7 bases removed from V and 4 bases from J, the gap between germline ends came to 14 bases. Germline V gene lookup returns CDR1 MNHNY and CDR2 SVGAGI (reference sequence). CDR3 sequence (DNA): TGTGCCAGCAAGGGGGGCTTAAGGTACAATGAGCAGTTCTTC. Translating it yields CASKGGLRYNEQFF.

The V and J genes are TRBV19 and TRBJ2-1; 13 positions match TRBD2. CDR3 length equals 19 residues. Germline V gives CDR1 LNHDA, CDR2 SQIVND (reference sequence). V dropped 2 bases and J dropped 0; count of bases not matched to a gene: 7. CDR3 coding DNA: TGTGCCAGTAGTATAAGGGGACTAGCGGGGATGAGCTCCTACAATGAGCAGTTCTTC. Translated: CASSIRGLAGMSSYNEQFF.

This chain uses TRBV28 with TRBJ2-3; D perhaps matches TRBD1 (6 bases). The germline V gene encodes CDR1 MDHEN and CDR2 SYDVKM. This CDR3 has 18 amino acids. Trimming left V 5 bases short and J 1 base short, with 22 bases between. CDR3 DNA sequence: TGTGCCAGCAGTCAATCGCTGATCAGGGGACACCGCACAGATACGCAGTATTTT. Protein: CASSQSLIRGHRTDTQYF.

The genes are TRBV7-9 and TRBJ2-1; maybe TRBD2 (5 bases). The CDR3 runs to 13 residues. Per the germline V gene, CDR1 is SEHNR and CDR2 is FQNEAQ (reference sequence). Trimming pared 2 bases from V and 4 bases from J, leaving 6 bases between. CDR3 sequence reads: CASSLRGYNEQFF. For the CDR3, the DNA is TGTGCCAGCAGCTTACGGGGATACAATGAGCAGTTCTTC.

The rearrangement links TRBV28 to TRBJ2-1; 7 positions match TRBD1. Trimming removed 5 bases from V and 3 bases from J; junction bases left unmatched: 7. The CDR3 spans 15 residues. The germline V gene has CDR1 MDHEN and CDR2 SYDVKM. The DNA for the CDR3 is TGTGCCAGCAGTCAGACAGGGCCGAGCTACAATGAGCAGTTCTTC. Amino acid sequence: CASSQTGPSYNEQFF.